This TCR beta chain was recorded in a study of T cell responses to AZD1222 COVID-19 vaccine. Data came from immunoSEQ multiplex PCR; TCRdb stores just in-frame clones and leaves some out. The sample lists about 49,000 clones, roughly 80% occurring once. This CDR3 is built from 14 residues. The germline CDR1 and CDR2 sequences are MNHEY and SMNVEV (reference sequence). Trimming stripped 5 bases from V and 0 bases from J, with 7 bases between. The sequencing here drew on peripheral blood, taken on day 0 of MenACWY control vaccination. J is TRBJ2-2 and V is TRBV27; no clear D. The source is an adult in good health. CDR3 residues: CASSMPPNTGELFF. The CDR3 nucleotides read TGTGCCAGCAGTATGCCACCGAACACCGGGGAGCTGTTTTTT.